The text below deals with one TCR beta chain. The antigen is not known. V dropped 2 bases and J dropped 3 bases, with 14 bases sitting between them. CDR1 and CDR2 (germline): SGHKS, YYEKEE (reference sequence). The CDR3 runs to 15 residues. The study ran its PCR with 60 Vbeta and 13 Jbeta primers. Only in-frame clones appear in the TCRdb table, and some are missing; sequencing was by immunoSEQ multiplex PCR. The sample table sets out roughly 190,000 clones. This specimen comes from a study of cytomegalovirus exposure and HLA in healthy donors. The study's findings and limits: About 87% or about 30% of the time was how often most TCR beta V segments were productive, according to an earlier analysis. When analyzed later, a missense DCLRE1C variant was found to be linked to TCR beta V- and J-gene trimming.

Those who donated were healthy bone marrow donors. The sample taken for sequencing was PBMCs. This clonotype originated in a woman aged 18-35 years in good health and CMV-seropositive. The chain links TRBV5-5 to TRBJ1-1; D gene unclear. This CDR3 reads CASSFEWQEYTEAFF. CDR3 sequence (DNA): TGTGCCAGCAGCTTTGAGTGGCAGGAATACACTGAAGCTTTCTTT.